Listed below are T cell receptor beta chains from one sample, sequenced in a study of T cell responses to AZD1222 COVID-19 vaccine. Libraries were prepared by immunoSEQ multiplex PCR; TCRdb keeps only in-frame clonotypes and omits some of them. The sample lists 98,000 or so clones; 89% were seen once. This sample comprised peripheral blood, obtained on day 0 of AZD1222 vaccination. These receptors all come from an adult in good health. The CDR3 runs from the conserved cysteine through the conserved F or W. A D gene is named only where the DNA matches it firmly. Clone size is stated in some rows and not others, as once, few, many or a class when expanded.

d_gene,v_gene,len,abundance,j_gene,CDR3aa,CDR3nt
.,TRBV29-1,12,.,TRBJ2-7,CSVEEPRYEQYF,TGCAGCGTTGAAGAGCCCAGGTACGAGCAGTACTTC
.,TRBV19,13,.,TRBJ1-1,CASSPGRPSEAFF,TGTGCCAGTAGTCCAGGACGGCCATCTGAAGCTTTCTTT
.,TRBV3-1/TRBV3-2,12,.,TRBJ1-5,CASSQQGQPQHF,TGTGCCAGCAGCCAACAGGGACAGCCCCAGCATTTT
.,TRBV5-6,13,.,TRBJ1-1,CASSSNPGTEAFF,TGTGCCAGCAGCTCAAACCCTGGGACTGAAGCTTTCTTT
.,TRBV7-6,16,.,TRBJ1-1,CASSLRDAGQITEAFF,TGTGCCAGCAGCTTAAGGGATGCAGGGCAGATTACTGAAGCTTTCTTT
.,TRBV21-1,16,.,TRBJ2-1,CASSSLGDSSYNEQFF,TGTGCCAGCAGCTCCCTGGGGGATAGCTCCTACAATGAGCAGTTCTTC
.,TRBV27,14,.,TRBJ1-2,CASSLERGGYGYTF,TGTGCCAGCAGTTTAGAGAGGGGGGGGTATGGCTACACCTTC
.,TRBV19,17,.,TRBJ1-4,CASSKSPSRVANEKLFF,TGTGCCAGTAGTAAATCCCCGAGCAGGGTAGCTAATGAAAAACTGTTTTTT
.,TRBV6-2/TRBV6-3,15,once,TRBJ2-4,CASSRQELSKNIQYF,TGTGCCAGCAGTCGACAGGAGTTGTCCAAAAACATTCAGTACTTC
TRBD1,TRBV5-6,15,.,TRBJ1-5,CASSTTGAGEQPQHF,TGTGCCAGCAGCACGACAGGGGCCGGGGAACAGCCCCAGCATTTT
TRBD1,TRBV3-1/TRBV3-2,14,once,TRBJ2-7,CASSRGQGSYEQYF,TGTGCCAGCAGCCGAGGACAGGGGTCCTACGAGCAGTACTTC
.,TRBV9,16,.,TRBJ2-1,CASSVEEYGVFNEQFF,TGTGCCAGCAGCGTAGAAGAGTACGGGGTTTTCAATGAGCAGTTCTTC
.,TRBV10-3,13,.,TRBJ2-2,CAISESGSGELFF,TGTGCCATCAGTGAGTCCGGGTCCGGGGAGCTGTTTTTT
.,TRBV7-9,14,.,TRBJ2-3,CASRLVRGTDTQYF,TGTGCCAGCAGATTAGTCAGGGGTACAGATACGCAGTATTTT